Below, 19 T cell receptor beta chains from the same sample are listed, as sequenced in a study of blood T cell repertoires in COVID-19. The table came from immunoSEQ multiplex PCR; TCRdb's copy has only in-frame clones and leaves some out. Of around 170,000 clones in the sample, about 82% are singletons; the top ten hold around 9%. Sequenced input: PBMCs or T cells enriched from blood (not recorded which). The receptors shown here come from a woman younger than 45 who had recovered from COVID-19.

The chain combines TRBV6-6 with TRBJ2-5; TRBD2 matches at 10 bases. CDR1 and CDR2 (germline): MNHNY, SVGAGI (reference sequence). The length of the CDR3 is 13 residues. Unmatched junction bases numbered 2, after V lost 5 bases and J lost 5 bases. CDR3 protein: CASSLAGAETQYF. The CDR3 bases are TGTGCCAGCAGTCTAGCGGGAGCGGAGACCCAGTACTTC.

The CDR3 DNA reads TGCGCCAGCAGCCAATGGCAGGGCGCTGAAGCTTTCTTT. Translating it yields CASSQWQGAEAFF. The J gene is TRBJ1-1, the V gene TRBV4-1; TRBD1 is a possible D gene (5 bases). Per the germline V gene, CDR1 is MGHRA and CDR2 is YSYEKL. Between the trimmed V and J ends, which lost 2 bases and 6 bases, there was a span of 10 bases. The CDR3 loop spans 13 amino acids.

V usage is TRBV11-3 and J usage is TRBJ2-7; D not certain. The V and J ends lost 0 bases and 2 bases respectively, with 5 bases between them. Germline V CDR1 and CDR2: SGHNT, YENEEA. The CDR3 totals 13 residues. The chain's CDR3 is CASSLDAAYEQYF. The CDR3 region has the DNA TGTGCCAGCAGCTTAGATGCAGCCTACGAGCAGTACTTC. Full variable domain (missing parts from reference TRBV11-3 and TRBJ2-7): EAGVVQSPRYKIIEKKQPVAFWCNPISGHNTLYWYLQNLGQGPELLIRYENEEAVDDSQLPKDRFSAERLKGVDSTLKIQPAELGDSAVYLCASSLDAAYEQYFGPGTRLTVT.

The chain combines TRBV28 with TRBJ1-1; 9 bases are shared with TRBD1. Trimming cost V 6 bases and J 2 bases; bases outside gene matches: 4. Looked up from germline, CDR1 is MDHEN and CDR2 is SYDVKM. This CDR3 is built from 14 residues. DNA for the CDR3: TGTGCCAGCAGCTCGGGACAGGGAAACACTGAAGCTTTCTTT. This sequence encodes CASSSGQGNTEAFF.

This chain connects TRBV6-6 to TRBJ2-4, with 11 bases fitting TRBD2. The CDR3 is 15 amino acids. Germline trimming cut 9 bases from V and 7 bases from J; bases unmatched to any gene: 11. Germline assignment: CDR1 MNHNY and CDR2 SVGAGI (reference sequence). As DNA, the CDR3 is TGTGCCAGTCAAAGACTAGCGGGACTGGCGAACATTCAGTACTTC. This translates into CASQRLAGLANIQYF.

This chain uses TRBV5-5 with TRBJ1-2; 8 bases agree with TRBD1. The CDR3 has 14 residues. Unmatched junction bases numbered 3, after V lost 1 base and J lost 4 bases. Germline CDR1 SGHKS, CDR2 YYEKEE (reference sequence). The CDR3 loop is CASSLKTGGYGYTF. Written as DNA, the CDR3 is TGTGCCAGCAGCTTGAAAACAGGGGGCTATGGCTACACCTTC.

The CDR3 bases are TGTGCCAGCAGCTATACAGGGGGGGTCACCATGAACACTGAAGCTTTCTTT. Residues: CASSYTGGVTMNTEAFF. This chain links TRBV14 with TRBJ1-1, with 8 bases aligning to TRBD1. V lost 5 bases and J lost 0; bases outside the gene matches: 11. Germline V gene data show CDR1 as SGHDN and CDR2 as FVKESK. The CDR3 is 17 amino acids.

V is TRBV24-1 and J is TRBJ1-5; D gene ambiguous. Germline V gives CDR1 KGHDR, CDR2 SFDVKD. The CDR3 is 18 residues long. V was trimmed by 2 bases and J by 3 bases, leaving 19 bases between them. CDR3 coding DNA: TGTGCCACCAGTGATTCCCGCCGTGTGGGAGCGGTCAATCAGCCCCAGCATTTT. Its protein is CATSDSRRVGAVNQPQHF.

In its sample, this clone ranks as medium-sized. This CDR3 is CASSDSPSTDTQYF. The CDR3 bases are TGTGCCAGCAGTGACTCCCCTAGCACAGATACGCAGTATTTT. The V and J genes are TRBV6-4 and TRBJ2-3, with D unclear. This CDR3 has 14 amino acids. With 0 bases removed from V and 0 bases from J, the gap between germline ends came to 4 bases. In germline, CDR1 is MRHNA, CDR2 SNTAGT.

CDR3 DNA sequence: TGCGCCAGCAGCTTGATCAGGGGATCGGGCTACACCTTC. It specifies CASSLIRGSGYTF. The gene calls are TRBV5-1 and TRBJ1-2; weak D call: TRBD1 (6 bases). CDR1 and CDR2 (germline): SGHRS, YFSETQ. The CDR3 sequence is 13 residues long. V shed 1 base and J shed 8 bases, with 12 bases lying between them. Filled out from reference TRBV5-1 and TRBJ1-2, the complete variable domain reads KAGVTQTPRYLIKTRGQQVTLSCSPISGHRSVSWYQQTPGQGLQFLFEYFSETQRNKGNFPGRFSGRQFSNSRSEMNVSTLELGDSALYLCASSLIRGSGYTFGSGTRLTVV.

V is TRBV12-1 and J is TRBJ2-7; the D call of TRBD1 is as the table states it, not checked on the DNA. TRBV12-1 is a pseudogene. The CDR3 is 16 residues long. The CDR3 nucleotides read TGTGCCAGCAGCCCGTTAACGACAGGGTTAGTCTACGAGCAGTACTTC. Its translation is CASSPLTTGLVYEQYF.

The chain employs TRBV27 and TRBJ2-7; D is possibly TRBD2 (6 bases). V lost 4 bases, J lost 3 bases, and 16 bases lay in between. CDR1 is MNHEY, CDR2 SMNVEV, per germline (reference sequence). CDR3 length: 15 amino acids. This CDR3 is CASSYTAGRIYEQYF. The CDR3 DNA follows: TGTGCCAGCAGTTATACAGCGGGTAGGATCTACGAGCAGTACTTC.

The genes are TRBV15 and TRBJ2-2; D remains unclear. Per the germline V gene, CDR1 is LNHNV and CDR2 is YYDKDF (reference sequence). CDR3 size: 13 residues. V was trimmed by 8 bases and J by 2 bases, leaving 9 bases between them. This CDR3 reads CATVLSNTGELFF. The CDR3 DNA reads TGTGCCACCGTGTTATCTAACACCGGGGAGCTGTTTTTT.

The V and J genes are TRBV5-1 and TRBJ1-2; TRBD1 matches 9 bases. The length of the CDR3 is 16 residues. The V and J ends lost 3 bases and 5 bases, in that order; junction bases with no gene match: 11. The germline V gene encodes CDR1 SGHRS and CDR2 YFSETQ. DNA for the CDR3: TGCGCCAGCAGCTCCCCGGGTGACAGGGGGAGGTATGGCTACACCTTC. Its translation is CASSSPGDRGRYGYTF.

This chain joins TRBV29-1 and TRBJ1-5, with D perhaps TRBD1 (6 bases). Germline V CDR1 and CDR2: SQVTM, ANQGSEA. V lost 4 bases and J 3 bases, leaving 7 bases between the germline ends. The CDR3 is 12 amino acids. The chain's CDR3 is CSVAGVNQPQHF. The DNA of the CDR3 is TGCAGCGTTGCAGGGGTCAATCAGCCCCAGCATTTT. Filled out from reference TRBV29-1 and TRBJ1-5, the complete variable domain reads SAVISQKPSRDICQRGTSLTIQCQVDSQVTMMFWYRQQPGQSLTLIATANQGSEATYESGFVIDKFPISRPNLTFSTLTVSNMSPEDSSIYLCSVAGVNQPQHFGDGTRLSIL.

On this clone itself: This sample includes further DNA sequences coding for the same CDR3. CDR3 DNA: TGCAGCGTTGTTGGGACAGGCTCCACAGATACGCAGTATTTT. Its translation is CSVVGTGSTDTQYF. The rearrangement joins TRBV29-1 to TRBJ2-3; 8 bases map to TRBD1. The germline gives CDR1 SQVTM, CDR2 ANQGSEA. The CDR3 has 14 amino acids. The ends lost 4 bases at V and 2 bases at J; junction bases unmatched: 5.

The chain joins TRBV5-1 to TRBJ1-1, with D perhaps TRBD1 (5 bases). Germline loops: CDR1 SGHRS, CDR2 YFSETQ. This CDR3 contains 14 residues. Trimming removed 2 bases at V and 3 bases at J, with 11 bases between. CDR3 in amino acids: CASSLGDSHTEAFF. For the CDR3, the DNA is TGCGCCAGCAGCTTAGGGGACTCCCACACTGAAGCTTTCTTT.

This sequence joins TRBV2 and TRBJ2-1, with TRBD2 as a possible D gene (6 bases). Germline lookup yields CDR1 SNHLY and CDR2 FYNNEI. The CDR3 has 14 residues. V lost 5 bases, J lost 3 bases, and 11 bases lay in between. For the CDR3, the DNA is TGTGCCAGCAGTCGGGGACTTGGCTACAATGAGCAGTTCTTC. Its protein is CASSRGLGYNEQFF. Combining the CDR3 with reference TRBV2 and TRBJ2-1 gives the whole variable domain EPEVTQTPSHQVTQMGQEVILRCVPISNHLYFYWYRQILGQKVEFLVSFYNNEISEKSEIFDDQFSVERPDGSNFTLKIRSTKLEDSAMYFCASSRGLGYNEQFFGPGTRLTVL.

The chain links TRBV18 to TRBJ2-1; 9 positions match TRBD1. Germline assignment: CDR1 KGHSH and CDR2 LQKENI. The CDR3 length is 14 residues. Unmatched junction bases numbered 9, after V lost 8 bases and J lost 7 bases. CDR3 DNA: TGTGCCAGCAGTGACAGGGGGGAGGTGAATGAGCAGTTCTTC. Translation: CASSDRGEVNEQFF.